This TCR beta chain was sequenced for a study of Ad26.COV2.S vaccination and SARS-CoV-2 variants. Indicated treatment: roughly 20 received Ad26.COV2.S at low or high dose, single or two shots; 5 received placebo; per-sample allocation not given. Collection of samples fell on day 63 after the first vaccine or placebo injection. This CDR3 has 14 amino acids. Trimming pared 4 bases from V and 0 bases from J, leaving 11 bases between. CDR1 and CDR2 from the germline V gene are SGHRS and YFSETQ. The table came from immunoSEQ multiplex PCR; TCRdb's copy has only in-frame clones and leaves some out. The top ten clones hold around 10% of a sample with about 350,000 clones, 80% to 90% of them seen once.

The sequence was obtained from a person aged 18 to 65 who received the Ad26.COV2.S COVID-19 vaccine or a placebo. The material was peripheral blood, obtained in a trial of Ad26.COV2.S vaccine versus placebo. This chain links TRBV5-1 with TRBJ2-7; D is undetermined. CDR3 sequence: CASSPRFSSYEQYF. CDR3 nucleotide sequence: TGCGCCAGCAGCCCGCGATTTAGCTCCTACGAGCAGTACTTC.